The 14 T cell receptor beta chains below all came from one sample that was sequenced in a study of blood T cell repertoires in COVID-19. Sequenced by immunoSEQ multiplex PCR; TCRdb stores in-frame clones only, minus some. The sample records under 200,000 clones, roughly 88% being singletons. Material for sequencing was PBMCs or T cells enriched from blood (not recorded which). These receptors all come from a woman aged 45-59 years who had recovered from COVID-19.

The gene calls are TRBV29-1 and TRBJ2-3, with D uncertain. V was cut by 2 bases and J by 2 bases, with 14 bases left in between. The CDR3 runs to 15 residues. Germline values: CDR1 SQVTM, CDR2 ANQGSEA. Written as DNA, the CDR3 is TGCAGCGTTGAAATGGGCACCATAAACACAGATACGCAGTATTTT. This codes for CSVEMGTINTDTQYF.

The chain links TRBV24-1 to TRBJ2-3; 8 positions agree with TRBD1. V shed 3 bases, J shed 4 bases, and the junction held 11 bases outside the gene matches. Per germline, CDR1 KGHDR and CDR2 SFDVKD. The CDR3 runs to 17 residues. The CDR3 DNA follows: TGTGCCACCAGTGATCCCGGACAGGGATATGTTTCAGATACGCAGTATTTT. This gives the protein CATSDPGQGYVSDTQYF.

This clone was counted once. The chain is built from TRBV3-1 (or the pseudogene TRBV3-2) and TRBJ1-2; 9 bases are shared with TRBD1. The CDR3 extends over 15 amino acids. CDR1 is LGHDT and CDR2 is YNNKEL in the germline V gene (reference sequence). V shed 1 base, J shed 2 bases, and the junction held 2 bases outside the gene matches. Here the CDR3 reads CASSQGTGENYGYTF. The CDR3 DNA follows: TGTGCCAGCAGCCAAGGGACAGGGGAAAACTATGGCTACACCTTC.

The chain employs TRBV9 and TRBJ2-6; 10 bases are shared with TRBD1. This CDR3 comprises 20 residues. Germline-derived CDR1 and CDR2 are SGDLS and YYNGEE. Losses at the gene ends were 0 bases for V and 0 bases for J; bases not matched to a gene: 9. CDR3: CASSVVAWGDRGSGANVLTF. The CDR3 region has the DNA TGTGCCAGCAGCGTAGTCGCTTGGGGGGACAGGGGCTCTGGGGCCAACGTCCTGACTTTC. The variable domain in full, completed from reference TRBV9 and TRBJ2-6, reads DSGVTQTPKHLITATGQRVTLRCSPRSGDLSVYWYQQSLDQGLQFLIQYYNGEERAKGNILERFSAQQFPDLHSELNLSSLELGDSALYFCASSVVAWGDRGSGANVLTFGAGSRLTVL.

The chain employs TRBV6-4 and TRBJ1-6, with D perhaps TRBD1 (5 bases). The germline V and J ends were trimmed by 0 bases and 9 bases, with 18 bases remaining between them. This CDR3 is 17 amino acids long. Germline V gene lookup returns CDR1 MRHNA and CDR2 SNTAGT. The CDR3 DNA sequence: TGTGCCAGCAGTGACTCGAGCGGCGGGGCAGGAGTTTCACCCCTCCACTTT. Translating gives CASSDSSGGAGVSPLHF.

The V gene is TRBV5-1, the J gene TRBJ1-5, with a weak D call TRBD1 (5 bases). Germline-derived CDR1 and CDR2 are SGHRS and YFSETQ. This CDR3 is built from 15 residues. V was shortened by 0 bases and J by 3 bases, with 10 bases between the two germline ends. CDR3 DNA: TGCGCCAGCAGCTTGGAGGGGCAGGACAATCAGCCCCAGCATTTT. Its protein is CASSLEGQDNQPQHF. Combining the CDR3 with reference TRBV5-1 and TRBJ1-5 gives the whole variable domain KAGVTQTPRYLIKTRGQQVTLSCSPISGHRSVSWYQQTPGQGLQFLFEYFSETQRNKGNFPGRFSGRQFSNSRSEMNVSTLELGDSALYLCASSLEGQDNQPQHFGDGTRLSIL.

This rearrangement joins TRBV27 to TRBJ2-7, with 8 bases identical to TRBD1. CDR1 and CDR2 (germline): MNHEY, SMNVEV (reference sequence). This CDR3 contains 14 residues. Germline trimming cut 6 bases from V and 2 bases from J; bases unmatched to any gene: 6. The CDR3 region is CASRGYRGTYEQYF. CDR3 in DNA: TGTGCCAGCAGAGGGTACAGGGGGACCTACGAGCAGTACTTC.

The V and J genes are TRBV29-1 and TRBJ2-2; weak D call: TRBD1 (5 bases). Germline values: CDR1 SQVTM, CDR2 ANQGSEA. This CDR3 spans 14 amino acids. Deletions cut 7 bases from V and 3 bases from J, with 15 bases between. CDR3 amino acids: CSGTQGLDTGELFF. CDR3 bases: TGCAGCGGTACCCAGGGTTTAGACACCGGGGAGCTGTTTTTT.

The chain links TRBV19 to TRBJ1-5, with D possibly being TRBD1 (6 bases). Germline CDR1 and CDR2: LNHDA and SQIVND (reference sequence). V was clipped by 4 bases and J by 6 bases, with 13 bases between them. The CDR3 has 14 residues. The CDR3 DNA sequence: TGTGCCAGTAGTAGAACAGGGTCTGGTCAGCCCCAGCATTTT. This codes for CASSRTGSGQPQHF.

This chain uses TRBV5-1 with TRBJ1-2; TRBD1 is a possible D gene (6 bases). Germline CDR1 reads SGHRS; CDR2 reads YFSETQ. There are 13 residues in the CDR3. With 5 bases removed from V and 8 bases from J, the gap between germline ends came to 16 bases. In nucleotides, the CDR3 is TGCGCCAGCAGTTTCGACAGGAGTGGCGGCTACACCTTC. Translated: CASSFDRSGGYTF.

Only a few counts were recorded for this clone. The J gene is TRBJ1-2, the V gene TRBV3-1 (or the pseudogene TRBV3-2), with 8 nucleotides matching TRBD1. Germline assignment: CDR1 LGHDT and CDR2 YNNKEL (reference sequence). This CDR3 region has 15 residues. Losses at the gene ends were 2 bases for V and 6 bases for J; bases not matched to a gene: 8. CDR3 in DNA: TGTGCCAGCAGCCAACCCCACAGGGGGTATCATGGCTACACCTTC. This gives the protein CASSQPHRGYHGYTF.

The J gene is TRBJ2-2, the V gene TRBV5-4; a possible D gene is TRBD1 (6 bases). The ends were cut back, 3 bases at V and 1 base at J, with 7 bases in the middle. Germline V CDR1 and CDR2: SGHNT, YYREEE (reference sequence). The CDR3 loop spans 14 amino acids. As DNA, the CDR3 is TGTGCCAGCAGCTGGGACAAGAACACCGGGGAGCTGTTTTTT. Protein sequence: CASSWDKNTGELFF.

The CDR3: CASRTTGDSYGYTF. CDR3 nucleotide sequence: TGTGCCAGCAGAACCACCGGGGACAGCTATGGCTACACCTTC. V usage is TRBV2 and J usage is TRBJ1-2, with 7 nucleotides matching TRBD1. Germline CDR1 is SNHLY and CDR2 is FYNNEI. The CDR3 contains 14 residues. After removal of 6 bases from V and 4 bases from J, the junction contained 8 bases not matched to a gene. Filled out from reference TRBV2 and TRBJ1-2, the complete variable domain reads EPEVTQTPSHQVTQMGQEVILRCVPISNHLYFYWYRQILGQKVEFLVSFYNNEISEKSEIFDDQFSVERPDGSNFTLKIRSTKLEDSAMYFCASRTTGDSYGYTFGSGTRLTVV.

The J gene is TRBJ1-1, the V gene TRBV9; D remains ambiguous. The V gene's germline CDR1 is SGDLS and CDR2 YYNGEE. The V and J ends lost 0 bases and 6 bases respectively, with 9 bases between them. This CDR3 spans 13 amino acids. The CDR3 region is CASSVGGRAEAFF. The CDR3 region has the DNA TGTGCCAGCAGCGTAGGAGGGCGCGCTGAAGCTTTCTTT.